This passage covers 2 T cell receptor beta chains from one sample sequenced in a study of T cells in localized non-small cell lung cancer. The protocol was immunoSEQ multiplex PCR, while the TCRdb copy is restricted to in-frame clones and leaves out a portion. Of around 8,600 clones detected, around 87% appear once; the ten largest clones hold approximately 30%. The source material was peripheral blood, sampled before any cancer treatment. All receptors derive from a male donor aged 60 or older with stage III lung adenocarcinoma.

This rearrangement joins TRBV30 to TRBJ1-1; 9 positions match TRBD1. The J segment lost 3 bases and the V segment lost 2 bases, leaving 7 bases of the junction unmatched. Germline-derived CDR1 and CDR2 are GTSNPN and SVGIG (reference sequence). This CDR3 comprises 15 residues. CDR3 DNA sequence: TGTGCCTGGAGTAATACACAGGGGGCGCACACTGAAGCTTTCTTT. This codes for CAWSNTQGAHTEAFF. Based on the CDR3 plus reference TRBV30 and TRBJ1-1, the full variable domain is SQTIHQWPATLVQPVGSPLSLECTVEGTSNPNLYWYRQAAGRGLQLLFYSVGIGQISSEVPQNLSASRPQDRQFILSSKKLLLSDSGFYLCAWSNTQGAHTEAFFGQGTRLTVV.

This clone was recorded once. The chain recombines TRBV6-6 with TRBJ2-5, with TRBD1 identical over 9 bases. This CDR3 comprises 14 residues. Germline V gene data show CDR1 as MNHNY and CDR2 as SVGAGI (reference sequence). After removal of 5 bases from V and 4 bases from J, the junction contained 5 bases not matched to a gene. The CDR3: CASSRQGGGETQYF. The CDR3 coding sequence is TGTGCCAGCAGTCGACAGGGGGGAGGAGAGACCCAGTACTTC.